The 8 T cell receptor beta chains below come from one sample, sequenced in a study of cytomegalovirus exposure and HLA in healthy donors (dated by TCRdb to between 2016 and 2019). The library was produced with the immunoSEQ multiplex PCR assay. For the multiplex PCR, a mixture combining 60 forward primers for TCR Vbeta segments and 13 reverse primers for TCR Jbeta segments was used. Not all clones reach the TCRdb copy of this immuneACCESS table, which keeps in-frame sequences only. Checked studies attribute under half of the gap to unresolved V genes and leave the rest unexplained. For this sample the table gives 120,000 to 150,000 clones, of which roughly three quarters were detected only once. Of the sample, 1.5% to 2% falls within the top ten clones. Material: PBMCs. The receptors here all came from a young woman in good health and CMV-seronegative.

This clone turned up a few times. V gene TRBV4-2 combines with J gene TRBJ2-3; D perhaps matches TRBD2 (6 bases). Trimming cost V 4 bases and J 2 bases, with 10 bases left between them. The germline V gene encodes CDR1 LGHNA and CDR2 YNFKEQ. The length of the CDR3 is 14 residues. CDR3 sequence (DNA): TGTGCCAGCAGCCGGGGGGAACTCACAGATACGCAGTATTTT. This sequence encodes CASSRGELTDTQYF.

J is TRBJ1-1 and V is TRBV6-5; a possible D gene is TRBD1 (5 bases). With 0 bases removed from V and 4 bases from J, the gap between germline ends came to 15 bases. CDR1 is MNHEY, CDR2 SVGAGI, per germline. There are 16 residues in the CDR3. Here the CDR3 DNA reads TGTGCCAGCAGTTACTCGACCGGGGGTGGGAGCACTGAAGCTTTCTTT. As protein: CASSYSTGGGSTEAFF.

This chain joins TRBV7-9 and TRBJ2-3; 11 nucleotides align to TRBD2. V shed 3 bases, J shed 4 bases, and the junction held 6 bases outside the gene matches. The CDR3 extends over 16 amino acids. CDR1 SEHNR and CDR2 FQNEAQ come from the germline V gene (reference sequence). CDR3 nucleotides: TGTGCCAGCAGCTTGTTAGCGGGGGGGATACCAGATACGCAGTATTTT. This codes for CASSLLAGGIPDTQYF.

This chain connects TRBV28 to TRBJ1-5; D is possibly TRBD1 (6 bases). In germline, CDR1 is MDHEN, CDR2 SYDVKM. The CDR3 length is 15 residues. V gave up 7 bases and J gave up 6 bases, with 19 bases separating them. CDR3 coding DNA: TGTGCCAGCATCCAACCTGGGGGCGAGAGTCAGCCCCAGCATTTT. Translating it yields CASIQPGGESQPQHF.

The chain joins TRBV5-1 to TRBJ2-5, with 11 bases that match TRBD1. There are 15 residues in the CDR3. V dropped 2 bases and J dropped 1; count of bases not matched to a gene: 1. Germline V CDR1 and CDR2: SGHRS, YFSETQ. The CDR3 sequence: CASSFGTGGQETQYF. DNA for the CDR3: TGCGCCAGCAGCTTCGGGACAGGGGGCCAAGAGACCCAGTACTTC.

The V call is TRBV19, the J call TRBJ2-7; the D gene is possibly TRBD1 (6 bases). Germline assignment: CDR1 LNHDA and CDR2 SQIVND (reference sequence). Trimming took off 4 bases at V and 2 bases at J, with 18 bases between the two ends. The CDR3 totals 16 residues. The CDR3 here is CASSKARDTVAYEQYF. CDR3 nucleotides: TGTGCCAGTAGTAAAGCCCGGGACACGGTCGCCTACGAGCAGTACTTC.

The V gene is TRBV18, the J gene TRBJ2-5, with D possibly matching TRBD2 (5 bases). This CDR3 contains 15 residues. V dropped 3 bases and J dropped 1 base, with 12 bases sitting between them. CDR1 is KGHSH, CDR2 LQKENI, per germline. The CDR3 sequence: CASSPVSSVQETQYF. The CDR3 DNA reads TGTGCCAGCTCACCCGTGAGTAGCGTCCAAGAGACCCAGTACTTC.

The chain is built from TRBV28 and TRBJ1-4, with unresolved D. CDR1 is MDHEN and CDR2 is SYDVKM in the germline V gene. Trimming stripped 10 bases from V and 0 bases from J, with 12 bases between. CDR3 size: 14 residues. CDR3 nucleotides: TGTGCCACGTCCGGGGTTACAACTAATGAAAAACTGTTTTTT. It codes for CATSGVTTNEKLFF.